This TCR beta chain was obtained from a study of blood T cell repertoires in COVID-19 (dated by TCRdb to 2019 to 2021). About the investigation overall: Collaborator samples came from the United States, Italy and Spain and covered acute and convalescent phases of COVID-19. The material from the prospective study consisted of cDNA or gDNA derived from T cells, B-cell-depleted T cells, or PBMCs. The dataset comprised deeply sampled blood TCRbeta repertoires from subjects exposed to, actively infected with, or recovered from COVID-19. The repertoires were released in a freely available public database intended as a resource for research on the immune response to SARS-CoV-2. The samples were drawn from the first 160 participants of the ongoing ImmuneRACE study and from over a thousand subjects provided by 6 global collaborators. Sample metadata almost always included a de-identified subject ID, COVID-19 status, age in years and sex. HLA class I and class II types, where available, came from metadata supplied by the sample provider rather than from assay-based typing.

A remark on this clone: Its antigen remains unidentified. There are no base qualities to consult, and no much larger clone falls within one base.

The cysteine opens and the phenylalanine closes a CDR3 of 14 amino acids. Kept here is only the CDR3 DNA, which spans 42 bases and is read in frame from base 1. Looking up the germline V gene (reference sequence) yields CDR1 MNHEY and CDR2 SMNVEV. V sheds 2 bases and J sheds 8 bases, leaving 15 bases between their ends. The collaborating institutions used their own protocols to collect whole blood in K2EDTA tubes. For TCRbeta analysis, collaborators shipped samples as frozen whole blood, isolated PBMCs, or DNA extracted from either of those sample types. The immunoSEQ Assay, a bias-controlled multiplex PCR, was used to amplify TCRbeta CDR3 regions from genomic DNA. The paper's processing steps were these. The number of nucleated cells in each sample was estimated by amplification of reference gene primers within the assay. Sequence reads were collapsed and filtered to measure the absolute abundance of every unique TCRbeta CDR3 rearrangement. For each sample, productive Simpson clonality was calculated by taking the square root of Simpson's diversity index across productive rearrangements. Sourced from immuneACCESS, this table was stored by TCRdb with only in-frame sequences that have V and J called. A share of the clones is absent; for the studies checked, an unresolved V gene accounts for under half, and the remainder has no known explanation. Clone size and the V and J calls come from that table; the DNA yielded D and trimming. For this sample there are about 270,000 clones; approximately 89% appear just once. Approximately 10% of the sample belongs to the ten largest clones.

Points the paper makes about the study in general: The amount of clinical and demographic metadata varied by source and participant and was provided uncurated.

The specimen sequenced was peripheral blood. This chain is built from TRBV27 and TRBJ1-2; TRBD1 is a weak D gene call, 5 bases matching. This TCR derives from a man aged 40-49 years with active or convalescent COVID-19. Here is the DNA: TGTGCCAGCAGTTTAACCGGGACTTCGAGGGGCTACACCTTC. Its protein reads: CASSLTGTSRGYTF.